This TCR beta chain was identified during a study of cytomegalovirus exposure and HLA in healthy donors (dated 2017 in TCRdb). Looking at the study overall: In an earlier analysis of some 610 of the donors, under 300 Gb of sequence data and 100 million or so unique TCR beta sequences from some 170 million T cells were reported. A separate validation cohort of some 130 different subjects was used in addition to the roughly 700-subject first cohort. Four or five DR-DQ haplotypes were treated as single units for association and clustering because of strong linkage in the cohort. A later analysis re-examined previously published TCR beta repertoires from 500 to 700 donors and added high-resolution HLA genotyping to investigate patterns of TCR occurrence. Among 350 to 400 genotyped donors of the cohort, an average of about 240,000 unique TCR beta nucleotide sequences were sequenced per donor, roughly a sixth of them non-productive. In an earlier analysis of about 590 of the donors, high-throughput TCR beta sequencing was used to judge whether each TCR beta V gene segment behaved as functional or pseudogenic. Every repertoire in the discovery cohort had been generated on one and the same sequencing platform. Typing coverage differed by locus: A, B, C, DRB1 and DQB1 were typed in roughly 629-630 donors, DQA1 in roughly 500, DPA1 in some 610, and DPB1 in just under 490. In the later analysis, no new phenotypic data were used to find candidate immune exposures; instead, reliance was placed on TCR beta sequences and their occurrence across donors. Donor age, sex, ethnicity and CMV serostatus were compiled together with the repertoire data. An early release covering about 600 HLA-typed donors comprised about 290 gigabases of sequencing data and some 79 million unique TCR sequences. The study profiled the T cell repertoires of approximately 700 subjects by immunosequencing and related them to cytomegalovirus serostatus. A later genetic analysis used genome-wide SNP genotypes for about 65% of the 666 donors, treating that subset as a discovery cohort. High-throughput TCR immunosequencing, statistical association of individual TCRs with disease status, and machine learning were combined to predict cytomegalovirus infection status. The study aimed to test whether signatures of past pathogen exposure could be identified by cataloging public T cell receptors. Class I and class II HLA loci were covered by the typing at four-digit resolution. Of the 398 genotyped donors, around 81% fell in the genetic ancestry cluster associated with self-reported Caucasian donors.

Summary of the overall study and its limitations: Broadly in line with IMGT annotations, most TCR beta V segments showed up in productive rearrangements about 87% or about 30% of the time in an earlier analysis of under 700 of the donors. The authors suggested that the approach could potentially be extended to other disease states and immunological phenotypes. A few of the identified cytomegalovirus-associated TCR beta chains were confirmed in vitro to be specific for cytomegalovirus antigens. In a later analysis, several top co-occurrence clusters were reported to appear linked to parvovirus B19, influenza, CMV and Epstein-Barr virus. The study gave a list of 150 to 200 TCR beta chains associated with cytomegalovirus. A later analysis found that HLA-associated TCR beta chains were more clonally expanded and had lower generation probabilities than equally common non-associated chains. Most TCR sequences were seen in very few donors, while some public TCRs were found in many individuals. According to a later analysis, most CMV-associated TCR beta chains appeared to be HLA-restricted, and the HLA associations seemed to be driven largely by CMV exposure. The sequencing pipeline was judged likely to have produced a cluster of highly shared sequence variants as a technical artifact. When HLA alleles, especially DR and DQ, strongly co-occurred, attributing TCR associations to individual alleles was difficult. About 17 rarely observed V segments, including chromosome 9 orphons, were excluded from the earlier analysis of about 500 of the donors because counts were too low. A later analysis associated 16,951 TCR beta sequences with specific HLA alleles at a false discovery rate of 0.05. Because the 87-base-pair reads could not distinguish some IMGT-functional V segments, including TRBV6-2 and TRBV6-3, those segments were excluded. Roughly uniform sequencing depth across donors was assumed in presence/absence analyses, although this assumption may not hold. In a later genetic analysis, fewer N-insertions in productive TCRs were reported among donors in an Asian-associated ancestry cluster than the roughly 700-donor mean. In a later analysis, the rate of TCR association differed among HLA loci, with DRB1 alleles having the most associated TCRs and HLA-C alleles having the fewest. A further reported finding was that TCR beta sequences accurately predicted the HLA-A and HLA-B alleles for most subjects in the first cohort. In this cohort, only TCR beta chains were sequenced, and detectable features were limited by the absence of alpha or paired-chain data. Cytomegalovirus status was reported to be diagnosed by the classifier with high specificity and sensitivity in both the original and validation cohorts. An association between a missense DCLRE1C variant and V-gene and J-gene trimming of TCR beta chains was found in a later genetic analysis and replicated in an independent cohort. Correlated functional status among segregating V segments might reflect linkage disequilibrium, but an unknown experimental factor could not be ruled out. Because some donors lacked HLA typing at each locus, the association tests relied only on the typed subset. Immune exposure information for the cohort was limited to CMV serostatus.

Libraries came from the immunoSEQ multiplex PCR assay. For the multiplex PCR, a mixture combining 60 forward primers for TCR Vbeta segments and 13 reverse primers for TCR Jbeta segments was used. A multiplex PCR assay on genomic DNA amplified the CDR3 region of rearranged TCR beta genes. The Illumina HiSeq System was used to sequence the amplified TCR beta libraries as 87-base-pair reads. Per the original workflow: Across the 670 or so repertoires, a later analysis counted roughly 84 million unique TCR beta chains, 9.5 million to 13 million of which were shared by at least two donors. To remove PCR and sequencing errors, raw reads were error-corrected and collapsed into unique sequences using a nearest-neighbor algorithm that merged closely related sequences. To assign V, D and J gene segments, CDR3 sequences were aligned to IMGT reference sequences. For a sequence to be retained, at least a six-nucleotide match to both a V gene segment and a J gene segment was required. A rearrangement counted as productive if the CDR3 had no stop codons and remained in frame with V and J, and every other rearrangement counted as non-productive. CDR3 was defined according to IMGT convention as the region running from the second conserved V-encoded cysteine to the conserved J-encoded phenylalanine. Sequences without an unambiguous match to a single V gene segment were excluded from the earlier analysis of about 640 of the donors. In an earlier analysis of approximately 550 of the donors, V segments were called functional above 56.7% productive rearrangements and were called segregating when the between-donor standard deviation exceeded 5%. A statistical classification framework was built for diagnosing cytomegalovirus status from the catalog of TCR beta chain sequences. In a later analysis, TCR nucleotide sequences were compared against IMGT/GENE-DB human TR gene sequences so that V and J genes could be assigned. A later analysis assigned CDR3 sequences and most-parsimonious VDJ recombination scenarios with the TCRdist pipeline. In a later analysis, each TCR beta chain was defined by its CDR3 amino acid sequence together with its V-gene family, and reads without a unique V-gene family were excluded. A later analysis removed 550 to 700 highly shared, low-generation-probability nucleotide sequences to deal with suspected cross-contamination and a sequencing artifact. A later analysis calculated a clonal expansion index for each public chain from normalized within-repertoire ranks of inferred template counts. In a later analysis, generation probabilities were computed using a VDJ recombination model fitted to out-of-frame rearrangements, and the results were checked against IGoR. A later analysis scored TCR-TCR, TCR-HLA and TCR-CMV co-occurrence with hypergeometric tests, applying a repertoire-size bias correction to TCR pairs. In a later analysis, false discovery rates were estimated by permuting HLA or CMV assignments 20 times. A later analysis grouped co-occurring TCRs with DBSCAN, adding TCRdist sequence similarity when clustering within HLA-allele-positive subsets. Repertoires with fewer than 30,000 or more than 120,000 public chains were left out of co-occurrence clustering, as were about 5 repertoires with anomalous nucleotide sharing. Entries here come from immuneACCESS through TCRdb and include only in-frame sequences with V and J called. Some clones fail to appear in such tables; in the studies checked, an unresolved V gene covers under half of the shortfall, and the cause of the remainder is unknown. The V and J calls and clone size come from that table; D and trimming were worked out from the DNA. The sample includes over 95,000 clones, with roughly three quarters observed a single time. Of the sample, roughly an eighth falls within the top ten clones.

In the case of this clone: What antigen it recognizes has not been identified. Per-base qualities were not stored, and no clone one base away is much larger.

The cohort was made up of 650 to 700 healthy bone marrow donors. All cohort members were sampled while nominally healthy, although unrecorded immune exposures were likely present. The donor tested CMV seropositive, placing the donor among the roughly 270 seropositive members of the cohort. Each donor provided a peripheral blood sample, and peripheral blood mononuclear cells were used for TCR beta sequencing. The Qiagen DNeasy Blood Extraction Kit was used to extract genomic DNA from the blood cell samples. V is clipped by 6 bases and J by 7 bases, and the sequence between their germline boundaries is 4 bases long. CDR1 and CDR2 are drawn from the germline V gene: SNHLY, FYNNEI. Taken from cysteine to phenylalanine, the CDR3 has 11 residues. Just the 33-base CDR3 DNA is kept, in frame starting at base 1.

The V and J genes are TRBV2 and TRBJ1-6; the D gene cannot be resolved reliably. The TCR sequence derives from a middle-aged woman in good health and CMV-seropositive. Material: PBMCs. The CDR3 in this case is CASSRNSPLHF. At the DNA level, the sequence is TGTGCCAGCAGCCGGAATTCACCCCTCCACTTT.